A selection of T cell receptor beta chains follows, all from one sample in a study of human T cells and chemical hapten exposure. TCRdb ran MiXCR on the RACE reads and lists one entry per CDR3 protein. Of roughly 110,000 distinct CDR3 sequences listed, 9% to 15% are singletons. Sample: whole blood, taken in connection with sensitization to the hapten diphenylcyclopropenone (DPC). The receptors originated from a woman in her 50s with alopecia areata. Some clones in this sample may be carry-over from other donors' samples. The CDR3 runs from the conserved cysteine through the conserved F or W. Fields, in order: V gene, J gene, clone size, D gene, CDR3 DNA, CDR3 protein. The D gene is left open where the match is weak. Clone size is given for some rows only: seen once, a few or many times, or a class if the clone is expanded.

V gene: TRBV27; J gene: TRBJ2-1; clone size: .; D gene: .; CDR3 DNA: TGTGCCAGCAAGGTCGAGCCCAGGAACAATGAGCAGTTCTTC; CDR3 protein: CASKVEPRNNEQFF
V gene: TRBV7-8; J gene: TRBJ2-5; clone size: .; D gene: .; CDR3 DNA: TGTGCCAGCAGCACGACCCGGGACACACGTAAAGAGACCCAGTACTTC; CDR3 protein: CASSTTRDTRKETQYF
V gene: TRBV7-2; J gene: TRBJ2-1; clone size: few; D gene: TRBD1; CDR3 DNA: TGTGCCAGCAGCTCACAAAAAGGGACAGGCCATGAGCAGTTCTTC; CDR3 protein: CASSSQKGTGHEQFF
V gene: TRBV7-9; J gene: TRBJ2-1; clone size: few; D gene: TRBD2; CDR3 DNA: TGTGCCAGCAGCTCCCTAGCGGGAGTGGGAAATGAGCAGTTCTTC; CDR3 protein: CASSSLAGVGNEQFF
V gene: TRBV21-1; J gene: TRBJ2-5; clone size: many; D gene: .; CDR3 DNA: TGTGCCAGCAGTCCCGGGACAGGCCAAGAGACCCAGTACTTC; CDR3 protein: CASSPGTGQETQYF
V gene: TRBV7-2; J gene: TRBJ2-3; clone size: many; D gene: .; CDR3 DNA: TGTGCCAGCAGCAGATACGGGGCTGATACGCAGTATTTT; CDR3 protein: CASSRYGADTQYF
V gene: TRBV19; J gene: TRBJ1-5; clone size: .; D gene: .; CDR3 DNA: TGTGCCAGTAGTATGAGGAAAAATCAGCCCCAGCATTTT; CDR3 protein: CASSMRKNQPQHF
V gene: TRBV4-1; J gene: TRBJ1-5; clone size: .; D gene: .; CDR3 DNA: TGCGCCAGCAGCCATGAGGGGGGCAATCAGCCCCAGCATTTT; CDR3 protein: CASSHEGGNQPQHF
V gene: TRBV5-1; J gene: TRBJ2-2; clone size: .; D gene: TRBD2; CDR3 DNA: TGCGCCAGCAGCCCCCGGGGGGAGCACTCGAACACCGGGGAGCTGTTTTTT; CDR3 protein: CASSPRGEHSNTGELFF
V gene: TRBV2; J gene: TRBJ2-2; clone size: few; D gene: TRBD1; CDR3 DNA: TGTGCCATCATCACAGGGGGAAGGGACACCGGGGAGCTGTTTTTT; CDR3 protein: CAIITGGRDTGELFF
V gene: TRBV29-1; J gene: TRBJ2-7; clone size: few; D gene: TRBD2; CDR3 DNA: TGCAGCGGTGGGGGGGATAGCTCCTACGAGCAGTACTTC; CDR3 protein: CSGGGDSSYEQYF
V gene: TRBV28; J gene: TRBJ1-1; clone size: .; D gene: TRBD1; CDR3 DNA: TGTGCCAGCAACTCGGGACAGCGATCCGAAGCTTTCTTT; CDR3 protein: CASNSGQRSEAFF
V gene: TRBV6-2/TRBV6-3; J gene: TRBJ1-2; clone size: few; D gene: .; CDR3 DNA: TGTGCCAGCGGACAGACCAACTATGGCTACACCTTC; CDR3 protein: CASGQTNYGYTF
V gene: TRBV3-1; J gene: TRBJ2-3; clone size: .; D gene: .; CDR3 DNA: TGTGCCAGCAGCCTAAGGCAGGGCGGGCACGATACGCAGTATTTT; CDR3 protein: CASSLRQGGHDTQYF
V gene: TRBV28; J gene: TRBJ2-4; clone size: few; D gene: TRBD2; CDR3 DNA: TGTGCCAGCAGTTCTGGGACTAGCGGGACGGGAAACATTCAGTACTTC; CDR3 protein: CASSSGTSGTGNIQYF
V gene: TRBV7-2; J gene: TRBJ1-1; clone size: .; D gene: .; CDR3 DNA: TGTGCCAGCAGCTTATGGGACACTGAAGCTTTCTTT; CDR3 protein: CASSLWDTEAFF
V gene: TRBV6-1; J gene: TRBJ2-7; clone size: .; D gene: .; CDR3 DNA: TGTGCCAGCAGTGGCAGCTCACTCTCCTACGAGCAGTACTTC; CDR3 protein: CASSGSSLSYEQYF
V gene: TRBV14; J gene: TRBJ2-7; clone size: few; D gene: .; CDR3 DNA: TGTGCCAGCAGCCCCTACGGGCGCGGGGAGCAGTACTTC; CDR3 protein: CASSPYGRGEQYF
V gene: TRBV12-3/TRBV12-4; J gene: TRBJ1-5; clone size: few; D gene: TRBD1; CDR3 DNA: TGTGCCAGCAGTACCCGGACAGGGGAGAACCAGCCCCAGCATTTT; CDR3 protein: CASSTRTGENQPQHF
V gene: TRBV18; J gene: TRBJ2-1; clone size: many; D gene: .; CDR3 DNA: TGTGCCAGCTCACAACAGGGATTCACCAATGAGCAGTTCTTC; CDR3 protein: CASSQQGFTNEQFF
V gene: TRBV29-1; J gene: TRBJ1-4; clone size: .; D gene: TRBD1; CDR3 DNA: TGCAGCGCCCAAACAGGGGGCCGTTTAGGTGAAAAACTGTTTTTT; CDR3 protein: CSAQTGGRLGEKLFF
V gene: TRBV6-2/TRBV6-3; J gene: TRBJ1-4; clone size: many; D gene: .; CDR3 DNA: TGTGCCAGCAGTGGAAATAGAGTTAATGAAAAACTGTTTTTT; CDR3 protein: CASSGNRVNEKLFF
V gene: TRBV28; J gene: TRBJ2-1; clone size: .; D gene: .; CDR3 DNA: TGTGCCAGCGGCGGGACTCTCCCCTACAATGAGCAGTTCTTC; CDR3 protein: CASGGTLPYNEQFF
V gene: TRBV7-2; J gene: TRBJ2-1; clone size: few; D gene: .; CDR3 DNA: TGTGCCAGCAGCTTAGCGTCGACCAAGTACAATGAGCAGTTCTTC; CDR3 protein: CASSLASTKYNEQFF
V gene: TRBV2; J gene: TRBJ2-7; clone size: many; D gene: .; CDR3 DNA: TGTGCCAGCAGTGGCGGTTACGAGCAGTACTTC; CDR3 protein: CASSGGYEQYF
V gene: TRBV20-1; J gene: TRBJ1-1; clone size: few; D gene: .; CDR3 DNA: TGCAGTGCTATAGGAAGCACTGAAGCTTTCTTT; CDR3 protein: CSAIGSTEAFF
V gene: TRBV6-2/TRBV6-3; J gene: TRBJ1-6; clone size: few; D gene: TRBD1; CDR3 DNA: TGTGCCAGCAGACCCGACAGGGCTAGTTCACCCCTCCACTTT; CDR3 protein: CASRPDRASSPLHF
V gene: TRBV6-2/TRBV6-3; J gene: TRBJ1-2; clone size: many; D gene: TRBD1; CDR3 DNA: TGTGCCAGCAGTTACGACAGGGTCGGTGGCTACACCTTC; CDR3 protein: CASSYDRVGGYTF